One and the same sample provided the 2 T cell receptor beta chains below, sequenced in a study of blood T cell repertoires in COVID-19. Libraries were prepared by immunoSEQ multiplex PCR; TCRdb keeps only in-frame clonotypes and omits some of them. This repertoire shows 70,000 or so clones, 76% found once; its top ten account for under 15%. Sequencing used peripheral blood. These receptors were taken from a man in his 60s with COVID-19, enrolled during active disease.

The rearrangement joins TRBV6-4 to TRBJ2-1, with 10 nucleotides matching TRBD2. The trim removed 5 bases at V and 0 bases at J, leaving 1 base unmatched. CDR1 and CDR2 from the germline V gene are MRHNA and SNTAGT. This CDR3 region has 15 residues. DNA for the CDR3: TGTGCCAGCAGTATAGCGGGGGGCTCCTACAATGAGCAGTTCTTC. Protein: CASSIAGGSYNEQFF.

The chain employs TRBV19 and TRBJ1-5, with D possibly being TRBD1 (6 bases). Germline values: CDR1 LNHDA, CDR2 SQIVND (reference sequence). V lost 10 bases and J lost 10, with 20 bases in between. This CDR3 contains 13 residues. CDR3 coding DNA: TGTGCCACCCAGGGACACGGAATGGGACCCCAGCATTTT. This translates into CATQGHGMGPQHF.